This TCR beta chain appears in the sequencing data of a study of T cell repertoires in cytomegalovirus infection. The overall study: The authors relied on CMV epitopes, both recently identified HLA-C-restricted and well-studied HLA-B-restricted. General observations from the study: Cumulative public TCR beta family frequency identified carriers of CMV plus the relevant HLA.

This clonotype was recorded a few times. Its antigen is currently unknown. CDR1 is MNHEY, CDR2 SVGAGI, per germline. V dropped 0 bases and J dropped 6 bases, with 6 bases sitting between them. There are 13 residues in the CDR3. TCRdb re-derived calls from the reads in MiXCR, one entry per CDR3 protein. In the table there are 800,000 to 950,000 distinct CDR3 sequences, approximately 32% of which are singletons. This clonotype was sampled from a human donor in good health (CMV status not recorded). Some clones in this sample may be carry-over from other donors' samples. The specimen comprised cultured CD8+ T cells from PBMCs, sampled from culture after CMV antigen stimulation. The chain is built from TRBV6-5 and TRBJ1-5, with unresolved D. CDR3 sequence: CASSYSAGQPQHF. DNA for the CDR3: TGTGCCAGCAGTTACTCGGCGGGTCAGCCCCAGCATTTT.